This T cell receptor (beta chain) appears in the sequencing data of a study of blood T cell repertoires in COVID-19. Turning to the study itself: The cDNA or gDNA used as material had been derived from T cells, B-cell-depleted T cells, or PBMCs.

Germline CDR1 MDHEN, CDR2 SYDVKM. CDR3 length equals 15 residues. Trimming took off 4 bases at V and 5 bases at J, with 17 bases between the two ends. Measured with immunoSEQ multiplex PCR; TCRdb has only the in-frame clones, and not every one. The table shows 80,000 to 100,000 clones, with under 85% occurring only once. The sequencing input was peripheral blood. This clonotype was sampled from a man between 65 and 85 years old with acute or convalescent COVID-19. The chain combines TRBV28 with TRBJ1-1, with unresolved D. CDR3 bases: TGTGCCAGCAGTTCCCCGGAGGGCGGAAAAACTGAAGCTTTCTTT. Translating gives CASSSPEGGKTEAFF.